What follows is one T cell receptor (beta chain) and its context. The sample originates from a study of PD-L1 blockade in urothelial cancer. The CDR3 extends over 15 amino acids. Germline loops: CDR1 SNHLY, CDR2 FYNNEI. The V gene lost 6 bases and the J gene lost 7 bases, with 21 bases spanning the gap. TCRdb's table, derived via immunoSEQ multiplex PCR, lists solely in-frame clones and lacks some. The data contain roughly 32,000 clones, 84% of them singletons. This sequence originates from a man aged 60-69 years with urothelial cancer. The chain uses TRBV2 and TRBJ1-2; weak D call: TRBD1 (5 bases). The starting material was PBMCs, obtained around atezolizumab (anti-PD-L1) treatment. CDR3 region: CASSSHGAGIRGYTF. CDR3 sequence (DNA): TGTGCCAGCAGCTCTCATGGGGCAGGCATTCGTGGCTACACCTTC.